This T cell receptor (beta chain) was sequenced for a study of identical twins. Notes on the study in general: Invariant MAIT and iNKT cells could partly confound zero-insertion analyses.

From germline, CDR1 is SGHAT and CDR2 FQNNGV. V shed 4 bases, J shed 7 bases, and the junction held 8 bases outside the gene matches. The CDR3 spans 15 residues. Healthy Caucasians alone served as donors. MiXCR, run by TCRdb on the 5' RACE reads, gives a single entry per CDR3 protein. The repertoire holds fewer than 250,000 distinct CDR3 sequences, with roughly a tenth as singletons. This clonotype was seen many times. As yet, its antigen is unknown. The chain employs TRBV11-2 and TRBJ2-2; 8 bases match TRBD2. The TCR was taken from a woman aged 18-35 years in good health. Material: memory (CD45RO+) T cells sorted from blood. The CDR3: CASSSHATSGGELFF. The DNA for the CDR3 is TGTGCCAGCAGCTCTCACGCCACTAGCGGCGGGGAGCTGTTTTTT.